Here is one TCR beta chain with its context. Its specificity is unknown. This CDR3 comprises 15 residues. J was trimmed by 7 bases and V by 0 bases; bases with no gene match: 7. Germline CDR1 SGDLS, CDR2 YYNGEE. This sample stems from a study of vaccination effects on CD4 cells after COVID-19. Viral peptide pools were used in the ViraFEST assay to expand antigen-specific CD4+ T cells, and sequencing came afterward. Following a roughly 9-day culture, CD4+ T cells were purified. It was between March and December 2020 that the person had a SARS-CoV-2 infection confirmed by PCR. Sequencing was performed with immunoSEQ multiplex PCR; in TCRdb, only in-frame clones are kept and a portion is missing. The sample holds tens of thousands of clones, 60% to 75% seen once. Study results and caveats: Whether induced by infection or by vaccine, clones showed marked clonal contraction late after vaccination.

Here the sequenced sample was CD4+ T cells from PBMCs cultured with HIV peptides, taken before COVID-19 vaccination. The subset: HIV-1 Nef peptide pool negative control/reference culture. J is TRBJ2-3 and V is TRBV9, with 8 bases aligning to TRBD1. The clonotype was recovered from a human donor who had a prior SARS-CoV-2 infection. The CDR3, as DNA: TGTGCCAGCAGCGTAGTCCCGGACAGGGTGCATACGCAGTATTTT. This translates into CASSVVPDRVHTQYF.